This TCR beta chain was observed in a study of OX40 agonist ivuxolimab in advanced cancers. On the study more broadly: Patients undergoing dose escalation presented with hepatocellular carcinoma, melanoma, renal cell or head and neck cancer. Partial responses, seen in three patients, involved one hepatocellular carcinoma and two cutaneous melanomas.

Comment on this clone: Its specificity is unknown.

With 0 bases removed from V and 6 bases from J, the gap between germline ends came to 14 bases. In germline, CDR1 is MNHEY, CDR2 SVGAGI. There are 15 residues in the CDR3. Some clones are missing from TCRdb's copy, which holds only in-frame ones; the method was immunoSEQ multiplex PCR. The sample gives 95,000 to 100,000 clones, 90% of which show up once; roughly 1.5% is in the top ten. Findings of the study overall: Researchers did not establish what antigens the expanded peripheral T cells target.

Autoimmune disease history or systemic immunosuppression led to patient exclusion. The genes are TRBV6-5 and TRBJ1-1; D remains unclear. The source of this sequence is an adult with an advanced solid tumor such as melanoma, head and neck, liver or kidney cancer. The sample was CD4+ or CD8+ T cells sorted from blood, taken in a trial of the OX40 agonist ivuxolimab. CDR3 protein: CASSYSKQSGAEAFF. In DNA, the CDR3 is TGTGCCAGCAGTTACTCGAAACAGAGCGGGGCTGAAGCTTTCTTT.